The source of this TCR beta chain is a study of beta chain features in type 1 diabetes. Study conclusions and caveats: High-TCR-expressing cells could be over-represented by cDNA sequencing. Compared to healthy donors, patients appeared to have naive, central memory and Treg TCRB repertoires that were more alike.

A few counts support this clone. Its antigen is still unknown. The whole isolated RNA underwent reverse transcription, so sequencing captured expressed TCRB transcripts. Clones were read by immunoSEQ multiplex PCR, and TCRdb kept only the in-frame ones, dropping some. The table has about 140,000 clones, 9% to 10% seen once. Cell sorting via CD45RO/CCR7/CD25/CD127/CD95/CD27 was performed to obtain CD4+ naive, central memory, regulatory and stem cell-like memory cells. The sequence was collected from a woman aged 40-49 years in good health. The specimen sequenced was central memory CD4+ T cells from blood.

DNA for the CDR3: TGCGCCAGCAGCGACAGCGGGGGCTCCTACAATGAGCAGTTCTTC. It translates to CASSDSGGSYNEQFF. V gene TRBV4-3 combines with J gene TRBJ2-1; 8 bases are a match to TRBD2. Per germline, CDR1 LGHNA and CDR2 YSLEER. There are 15 residues in the CDR3. V lost 5 bases and J lost 0; bases outside the gene matches: 3.